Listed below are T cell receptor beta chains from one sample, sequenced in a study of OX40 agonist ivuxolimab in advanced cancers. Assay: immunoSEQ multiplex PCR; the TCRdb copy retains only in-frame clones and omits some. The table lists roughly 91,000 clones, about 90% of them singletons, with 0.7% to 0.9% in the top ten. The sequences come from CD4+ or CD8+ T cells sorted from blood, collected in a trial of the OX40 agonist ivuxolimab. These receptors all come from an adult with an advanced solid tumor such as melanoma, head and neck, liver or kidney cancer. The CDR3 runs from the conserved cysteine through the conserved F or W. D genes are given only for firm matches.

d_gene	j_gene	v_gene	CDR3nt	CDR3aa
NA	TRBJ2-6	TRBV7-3	TGTGCCAGCAGCTCCTCCCGTGCTGGGGCCAACGTCCTGACTTTC	CASSSSRAGANVLTF
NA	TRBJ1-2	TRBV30	TGTGCCTGGAGTGTTGGCCAGGGTTATGGCTACACCTTC	CAWSVGQGYGYTF
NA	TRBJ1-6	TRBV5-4	TGTGCCAGCAAGGAGGGCTCCAGCTCCTATAATTCACCCCTCCACTTT	CASKEGSSSYNSPLHF
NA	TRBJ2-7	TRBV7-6	TGTGCCAGCAGCCCAGCGGGGACACCGGGGACCTACGAGCAGTACTTC	CASSPAGTPGTYEQYF
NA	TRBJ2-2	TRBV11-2	TGTGCCAGCAGCTTAAGGCAGGGAAACACCGGGGAGCTGTTTTTT	CASSLRQGNTGELFF
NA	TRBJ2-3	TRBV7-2	TGTGCCAGCAGCTTACTAGCGTCCAGGGACTCCAGGAATACGCAGTATTTT	CASSLLASRDSRNTQYF
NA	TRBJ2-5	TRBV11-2	TGTGCCAGCAGCTTCGCTGGGACCCCCCGGGTCCAGTACTTC	CASSFAGTPRVQYF
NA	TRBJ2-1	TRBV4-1	TGCGCCAGCAGCCGGACTACCGCCTCCTACAATGAGCAGTTCTTC	CASSRTTASYNEQFF
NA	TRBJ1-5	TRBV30	TGTGCCTGGAGTGGGGGGGGGCTGGAGCCCCAGCATTTT	CAWSGGGLEPQHF
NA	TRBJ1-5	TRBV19	TGTGCCAGTAGTGCCCAGGGGACCTATAGCAATCAGCCCCAGCATTTT	CASSAQGTYSNQPQHF
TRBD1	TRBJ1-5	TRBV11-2	TGTGCCAGCAGCTTGACGACAGGGGACCAGCCCCAGCATTTT	CASSLTTGDQPQHF
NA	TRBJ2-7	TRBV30	TGTGCCTGGACCCAGGGGACCTACGAGCAGTACTTC	CAWTQGTYEQYF